The 15 T cell receptor beta chains given below trace back to one sample, sequenced in a study of T cells expressing NK-cell markers (dated by TCRdb to about 2020). Libraries were built with 5' RACE. Sequencing was carried out with an Illumina HiSeq 2000. Each CDR3 protein sequence appears as one entry after TCRdb reprocessed the reads, and no DNA is included. Per the sample table, the count is 500,000 to 700,000 distinct CDR3 sequences. The ten largest clones represent around 4% of the sample. Sequenced: blood T cells: a sorted CD56 or NKG2C T cell subset, CD4+ or CD8+ T cells, or bulk PBMC T cells (not recorded which). These receptors all come from a man aged 18 to 29 in good health. Donor details come from another sample of the same person, matched by shared clones.

The CDR3 region is CASSLRLAGTDTQYF. The V call is TRBV28, the J call TRBJ2-3; TCRdb's assignment of TRBD2 cannot be checked, as there is no DNA. The CDR3 length is 15 residues. Germline-derived CDR1 and CDR2 are MDHEN and SYDVKM.

The V gene is TRBV7-2, the J gene TRBJ1-5; the D call from TCRdb, TRBD1, cannot be confirmed without DNA. The length of the CDR3 is 15 residues. Germline CDR1 and CDR2: SGHTA and FQGNSA. The CDR3 loop is CASSLISSRGQPQHF.

The chain is built from TRBV20-1 and TRBJ2-3; without DNA, the TCRdb call of TRBD1 cannot be checked. The CDR3 totals 13 residues. Germline V CDR1 and CDR2: DFQATT, SNEGSKA (reference sequence). The CDR3 here is CSAKGQLTDTQYF.

The chain combines TRBV5-1 with TRBJ1-3. Germline CDR1 is SGHRS and CDR2 is YFSETQ. The CDR3 loop spans 13 amino acids. CDR3 residues: CASKLSSGNTIYF.

J is TRBJ2-1 and V is TRBV10-3; the TCRdb call, TRBD2, lacks DNA for checking. The CDR3 is 18 residues long. Germline V gene sequence: CDR1 ENHRY, CDR2 SYGVKD. The CDR3 region is CAISDSSGRPSSYNEQFF.

The J gene is TRBJ2-1, the V gene TRBV7-9; TCRdb reports TRBD1, a call that lacks DNA to check it against. The CDR3 is 17 residues long. The germline V gene encodes CDR1 SEHNR and CDR2 FQNEAQ (reference sequence). The CDR3 protein is CASSRGQLRSSYNEQFF.

The CDR3 here is CASEFTDTQYF. The chain recombines TRBV7-9 with TRBJ2-3. The CDR3 spans 11 residues. Germline-derived CDR1 and CDR2 are SEHNR and FQNEAQ (reference sequence).

The rearrangement joins TRBV25-1 to TRBJ2-5; with no DNA, the TCRdb D assignment of TRBD1 cannot be verified. Germline CDR1 is MGHDK and CDR2 is SYGVNS. There are 16 residues in the CDR3. The CDR3 sequence is CASSDAGTRVQETQYF.

The chain employs TRBV12-5 and TRBJ2-7. CDR1 LGHNT and CDR2 FRNRAP come from the germline V gene. The CDR3 runs 11 residues. Here the CDR3 reads CASGFGYEQYF.

The chain uses TRBV7-2 and TRBJ2-3; TCRdb calls TRBD1, which cannot be checked without DNA. The CDR3 runs to 12 residues. CDR1 and CDR2 from the germline V gene are SGHTA and FQGNSA. The CDR3 sequence is CASSLAGTAQYF.

The chain is built from TRBV29-1 and TRBJ1-1. This CDR3 region has 12 residues. The germline V gene encodes CDR1 SQVTM and CDR2 ANQGSEA. The CDR3: CSVEVSPAEAFF. Full variable domain (missing parts from reference TRBV29-1 and TRBJ1-1): SAVISQKPSRDICQRGTSLTIQCQVDSQVTMMFWYRQQPGQSLTLIATANQGSEATYESGFVIDKFPISRPNLTFSTLTVSNMSPEDSSIYLCSVEVSPAEAFFGQGTRLTVV.

The chain is built from TRBV29-1 and TRBJ1-2. Germline V lookup: CDR1 SQVTM, CDR2 ANQGSEA. The CDR3 is 14 amino acids. CDR3 in amino acids: CSVEGRSKTYGYTF. Full variable domain (missing parts from reference TRBV29-1 and TRBJ1-2): SAVISQKPSRDICQRGTSLTIQCQVDSQVTMMFWYRQQPGQSLTLIATANQGSEATYESGFVIDKFPISRPNLTFSTLTVSNMSPEDSSIYLCSVEGRSKTYGYTFGSGTRLTVV.

This chain joins TRBV5-1 and TRBJ2-7; lacking DNA, the TRBD1 call made by TCRdb goes unchecked. Germline CDR1 reads SGHRS; CDR2 reads YFSETQ. The CDR3 consists of 14 residues. CDR3 protein: CASSPGTGRKEQYF.

Here the CDR3 reads CASSPQSGGITGELFF. The chain recombines TRBV7-6 with TRBJ2-2; the TCRdb D gene call, TRBD2, has no DNA to confirm it. CDR1 SGHVS and CDR2 FNYEAQ come from the germline V gene. This CDR3 contains 16 residues.

The chain joins TRBV5-1 to TRBJ2-1; absent DNA, TCRdb's TRBD2 call cannot be checked. CDR1 SGHRS and CDR2 YFSETQ come from the germline V gene. CDR3 size: 14 residues. CDR3 sequence: CASSLGHGSDEQFF.